These T cell receptor beta chains were read from a single sample in a study of shared clonotypes between healthy human individuals. TCRdb keeps only in-frame clones here, not all; method: immunoSEQ multiplex PCR. The repertoire holds roughly 700,000 clones, with about 74% as singletons. Sequencing was performed on memory CD4+ T cells sorted from blood. The receptors shown here come from a woman under 40 in good health. Both conserved end residues are part of each CDR3. The D gene is left open where the match is weak. Only part of the rows carry a size: once, few, many, or a class if the clone is expanded.

once	TRBV5-1	NA	TRBJ2-1	TGCGCCAGCAGCCCAAGTAATGGCTACAATGAGCAGTTCTTC	CASSPSNGYNEQFF
NA	TRBV28	TRBD2	TRBJ2-1	TGTGCCAGCCTCCCGGGCGGGAGAGTAGAGAATGAGCAGTTCTTC	CASLPGGRVENEQFF
NA	TRBV5-1	NA	TRBJ1-2	TGCGCCAGCAGCTTGCAGAATCCTAACTATGGCTACACCTTC	CASSLQNPNYGYTF
once	TRBV7-8	TRBD1	TRBJ1-1	TGTGCCAGCAGCTTATCGAGACAGGGGTTCGGGGACACTGAAGCTTTCTTT	CASSLSRQGFGDTEAFF
NA	TRBV4-1	NA	TRBJ1-5	TGCGCCAGCAGCCAGCTTTTGGGCAATCAGCCCCAGCATTTT	CASSQLLGNQPQHF
NA	TRBV7-2	NA	TRBJ1-5	TGTGCCAGCAGCTCGGGACAAATTAGCAATCAGCCCCAGCATTTT	CASSSGQISNQPQHF
NA	TRBV7-6	NA	TRBJ2-3	TGTGCCAGCAGCTTACGGAGCGGTAACACAGATACGCAGTATTTT	CASSLRSGNTDTQYF
NA	TRBV6-6	NA	TRBJ1-5	TGTGCCAGCAGTTACCTTGGCGACTCTGGGGTGCCCCAGCATTTT	CASSYLGDSGVPQHF
NA	TRBV9	NA	TRBJ1-2	TGTGCCAGCAGCGCAGAAGAGGGTTCCCTCTATGGCTACACCTTC	CASSAEEGSLYGYTF
NA	TRBV19	NA	TRBJ1-5	TGTGCCAGTAGCGGCCAGATCAATCAGCCCCAGCATTTT	CASSGQINQPQHF
NA	TRBV28	TRBD2	TRBJ2-3	TGTGCCAGCAGCTATAGCGGGCGCGGGGATACGCAGTATTTT	CASSYSGRGDTQYF
many	TRBV9	TRBD2	TRBJ2-2	TGTGCCAGCAGCGTAGGACGGATAGCGGGAGGGCCAACCGGGGAGCTGTTTTTT	CASSVGRIAGGPTGELFF
once	TRBV9	TRBD2	TRBJ2-1	TGTGCCAGCAGCGTACTGGGAGGGAGCTCCTACAATGAGCAGTTCTTC	CASSVLGGSSYNEQFF
few	TRBV5-6	NA	TRBJ1-6	TGTGCCAGCAGCTTGGGGTCTGCGGAATCACCCCTCCACTTT	CASSLGSAESPLHF
NA	TRBV10-1	TRBD2	TRBJ2-1	TGCGCCAGCAGCCGTGGACTAGCGGGACTCAATGAGCAGTTCTTC	CASSRGLAGLNEQFF
NA	TRBV11-2	TRBD2	TRBJ2-1	TGTGCCAGCAGCGGACTAGCGGGAAGCCATGAGCAGTTCTTC	CASSGLAGSHEQFF
NA	TRBV7-9	TRBD1	TRBJ1-3	TGTGCCAGCAGCGCAGGGGGACGCCCTGGAAACACCATATATTTT	CASSAGGRPGNTIYF
NA	TRBV10-2	TRBD2	TRBJ2-1	TGCGCCAGCCAAAGGGCTAGCGGGAGGCCGAGCTCCTACAATGAGCAGTTCTTC	CASQRASGRPSSYNEQFF
NA	TRBV15	NA	TRBJ1-3	TGTGCCACCAGCGGCCATTGGGCCGGTGGAAACACCATATATTTT	CATSGHWAGGNTIYF
NA	TRBV30	NA	TRBJ1-1	TGTGCATCACAGGGGAACACTGAAGCTTTCTTT	CASQGNTEAFF
NA	TRBV5-1	NA	TRBJ1-4	TGCGCCAGCAGCTTGGCCATCAGGGGTAATGAAAAACTGTTTTTT	CASSLAIRGNEKLFF
NA	TRBV28	NA	TRBJ2-7	TGTGCCAGCTCCTGGCGGAACTCCTACGAGCAGTACTTC	CASSWRNSYEQYF
NA	TRBV5-1	TRBD2	TRBJ2-1	TGCGCCAGCAGCTTGGCACTAGCGGGCTACAATGAGCAGTTCTTC	CASSLALAGYNEQFF
NA	TRBV6-1	NA	TRBJ2-7	TGTGCCAGCAGCCAACCCGGGACTTCCTACGAGCAGTACTTC	CASSQPGTSYEQYF
NA	TRBV4-2	TRBD1	TRBJ1-2	TGTGCCAGCAGCACTACCACAAGGGGGCCGGGCTACACCTTC	CASSTTTRGPGYTF
NA	TRBV7-3	TRBD2	TRBJ2-2	TGTGCCAGCAGGTTAGCGGGAGGTGCCACCGGGGAGCTGTTTTTT	CASRLAGGATGELFF
NA	TRBV6-5	NA	TRBJ2-2	TGTGCCAGGAGCTACCGGGATTCGAGTACCGGGGAGCTGTTTTTT	CARSYRDSSTGELFF
NA	TRBV5-3	TRBD2	TRBJ2-2	TGTGCCAGCAGCTTCATAGCGGGAGGGCCCGGGGAGCTGTTTTTT	CASSFIAGGPGELFF
NA	TRBV7-2	TRBD2	TRBJ2-1	TGTGCCAGCAGCTTAGGGACTAGCGTCGGTGAGCAGTTCTTC	CASSLGTSVGEQFF
NA	TRBV25-1	NA	TRBJ1-4	TGTGCCAGCAGTTGGGCTAATGAAAAACTGTTTTTT	CASSWANEKLFF
NA	TRBV7-2	TRBD2	TRBJ2-7	TGTGCCAGCAGCCAGCAGCGGGACTCCTACGAGCAGTACTTC	CASSQQRDSYEQYF
NA	TRBV5-1	NA	TRBJ2-1	TGCGCCAGCAGCTTGTCGGCAGCCTCCTACAATGAGCAGTTCTTC	CASSLSAASYNEQFF
NA	TRBV5-1	NA	TRBJ1-1	TGCGCCAGCAGCTCCGCCCCCCCGACGAACGAAGCTTTCTTT	CASSSAPPTNEAFF
NA	TRBV7-9	NA	TRBJ2-7	TGTGCCAGCAGCTTAGAAAGGCGCCTTCTCTCAGACGAGCAGTACTTC	CASSLERRLLSDEQYF
few	TRBV28	TRBD1	TRBJ1-5	TGTGCCAGCAGTTACTTCCGACAGGGCGACAAGCCCCAGCATTTT	CASSYFRQGDKPQHF
NA	TRBV30	NA	TRBJ1-1	TGTGCCTGGAGTAACAGGGTTATCGCTTTCTTT	CAWSNRVIAFF
NA	TRBV14	NA	TRBJ2-7	TGTGCCAGCAGCCAAGTAAGAGCCTACAGCTCCTACGAGCAGTACTTC	CASSQVRAYSSYEQYF
NA	TRBV2	TRBD1	TRBJ2-7	TGTGCCAGCACAGGGGGCTTTTTTAGTTACGAGCAGTACTTC	CASTGGFFSYEQYF
NA	TRBV6-1	NA	TRBJ2-1	TGTGCCAGCAGGGCGACAGGACCCTCCTACAATGAGCAGTTCTTC	CASRATGPSYNEQFF
NA	TRBV5-1	NA	TRBJ2-2	TGCGCCAGCAGCCTACTAACTAGCTACGTGGACACCGGGGAGCTGTTTTTT	CASSLLTSYVDTGELFF
NA	TRBV5-1	TRBD2	TRBJ2-1	TGCGCCAGCAGCCGACAGACTAGCGGGGCTACAGGAGAGCAGTTCTTC	CASSRQTSGATGEQFF
NA	TRBV2	NA	TRBJ1-1	TGTGCCGGGGAAGGACAGCACACTGAAGCTTTCTTT	CAGEGQHTEAFF
few	TRBV2	NA	TRBJ2-3	TGTGCCAGCAGTCCCCCCAGTGAGGATACGCAGTATTTT	CASSPPSEDTQYF
NA	TRBV6-5	NA	TRBJ1-3	TGTGCCAGCGTTTCGGCCGGGGTCGGAAACACCATATATTTT	CASVSAGVGNTIYF
NA	TRBV5-5	NA	TRBJ1-4	TGTGCCAGCAGCTTGACGGACCGGAGGAATGAAAAACTGTTTTTT	CASSLTDRRNEKLFF
NA	TRBV13	NA	TRBJ1-1	TGTGCCAGCAGCTTAGAGACAGCGAACACTGAAGCTTTCTTT	CASSLETANTEAFF
NA	TRBV4-1	NA	TRBJ2-6	TGCGCCAGCAGCTACAACCCATCTGGGGCCAACGTCCTGACTTTC	CASSYNPSGANVLTF